This T cell receptor beta chain was obtained from a study of graft-versus-host responses after intestinal transplantation. Study as a whole: Tacrolimus plus steroids were given to all recipients for about 3 years, preceded by anti-thymocyte globulin induction. Points from the study as a whole: Early post-transplant declines in HvG were associated with peak levels of circulating GvH clones. Detected in recipient marrow were GvH clones, some of which were first observed in ileum or blood. Patients who carried graft-donor T cell macrochimerism also had high graft-versus-host to host-versus-graft clonal ratios in their allografts.

Points on this clone: Its specificity is not known.

Assay: immunoSEQ multiplex PCR; the TCRdb copy retains only in-frame clones and omits some. The sample carries some 50,000 clones, approximately 88% recorded once. The germline gives CDR1 LNHDA, CDR2 SQIVND (reference sequence). This CDR3 spans 16 amino acids. The V segment lost 3 bases and the J segment 2 bases; nucleotides outside the gene matches: 3. The source of this sequence is a human donor who was the organ donor for an intestinal transplant. This chain uses TRBV19 with TRBJ1-4, with 10 positions matching TRBD1. The sample was unstimulated CD4+ T cells sorted from spleen or lymph node cells, taken before transplant. The CDR3 spells CASSIPTGGTNEKLFF. CDR3 bases: TGTGCCAGTAGTATCCCGACAGGGGGCACTAATGAAAAACTGTTTTTT.